Listed here are 5 T cell receptor beta chains from one sample, sequenced in a study of blood T cell repertoires in COVID-19. Data came from immunoSEQ multiplex PCR; TCRdb stores just in-frame clones and leaves some out. The data hold 120,000 to 150,000 clones, with 75% to 90% observed a single time. The sample taken for sequencing was peripheral blood. All receptors come from a human donor in a cohort sampled during active COVID-19.

The chain links TRBV6-5 to TRBJ2-5, with 8 bases that match TRBD1. Germline trimming cut 5 bases from V and 5 bases from J; bases unmatched to any gene: 10. The CDR3 is 15 residues long. Germline loops: CDR1 MNHEY, CDR2 SVGAGI. CDR3 in amino acids: CASSLRDRGRETQYF. In nucleotides, the CDR3 is TGTGCCAGCAGTCTAAGAGACAGGGGTAGGGAGACCCAGTACTTC.

V usage is TRBV5-1 and J usage is TRBJ1-1; 9 bases fit TRBD1. The CDR3 consists of 14 residues. Germline V gives CDR1 SGHRS, CDR2 YFSETQ. V lost 1 base to trimming and J lost 10 bases; unmatched junction nucleotides: 8. CDR3 coding DNA: TGCGCCAGCAGCTTGATGGGACAGGGAACGGGAGCTTTCTTT. Translating gives CASSLMGQGTGAFF.

This clone was detected once. The chain is built from TRBV28 and TRBJ1-1; no definite D call. The V gene's germline CDR1 is MDHEN and CDR2 SYDVKM. The CDR3 runs to 15 residues. V gave up 6 bases and J gave up 7 bases, with 21 bases separating them. The CDR3 nucleotides are TGTGCCAGCAGACACTCCTCCACCGGGAGATATGAAGCTTTCTTT. Translated: CASRHSSTGRYEAFF.

This clone was counted a few times. The V gene is TRBV6-5, the J gene TRBJ1-5, with 7 bases identical to TRBD1. V was pared by 6 bases and J by 5 bases, with 10 bases of the junction left unmatched. Germline-derived CDR1 and CDR2 are MNHEY and SVGAGI. The CDR3 length is 15 residues. The CDR3 loop is CASRPDREVDQPQHF. Here the CDR3 DNA reads TGTGCCAGCAGACCAGACAGGGAAGTGGATCAGCCCCAGCATTTT.

This chain links TRBV2 with TRBJ1-2; the match to TRBD1 covers 8 bases. The germline CDR1 and CDR2 sequences are SNHLY and FYNNEI. This CDR3 is built from 16 residues. Losses at the gene ends were 6 bases for V and 1 base for J; bases not matched to a gene: 10. The CDR3: CASSRRGQGDNYGYTF. The DNA for the CDR3 is TGTGCCAGCAGCCGACGTGGACAGGGAGATAACTATGGCTACACCTTC.